One T cell receptor beta chain is described in this entry. The antigen it binds to is not known. There are no base qualities to consult, and no much larger clone falls within one base. The CDR3 has 18 amino acids, counting the end cysteine and phenylalanine. Of the read, only the CDR3 DNA is kept; its 54 bases are in frame from base 1. The germline V gene sets CDR1 to ENHRY and CDR2 to SYGVKD. V has 2 bases trimmed and J has 4 bases trimmed; junction bases matching no gene number 11. The data belong to a study of CD8 T cells in ankylosing spondylitis (dated 2017 in TCRdb). Looking at the study overall: T cell receptor beta repertoires were profiled in healthy donors and ankylosing spondylitis patients so that disease-linked TCR variants could be found. In total, the full study cohort was made up of some 100 healthy donors and more than 20 ankylosing spondylitis patients. Peripheral blood samples were taken, and synovial fluid was additionally collected from ankylosing spondylitis patients. Study-wide findings and limitations: Significant enrichment of the disease-linked clones was reported in matched synovial fluid samples from ankylosing spondylitis patients. Some motif variants had previously been reported in the synovial fluid and blood of reactive arthritis patients, which suggests shared mechanisms of disease initiation. A TCR beta motif made up of seven or eight highly homologous amino acid variants appeared to be characteristic of blood from ankylosing spondylitis patients. The disease-linked clones showed a CD8+ phenotype and occurred at relatively low frequencies in peripheral blood.

This sample was sequenced with an Illumina HiSeq 2500. Quantitative 5'-RACE with molecular barcodes was used to prepare TCR beta libraries. Per the authors' processing: A new computational method, built on a probabilistic model of VDJ rearrangement, was used to identify disease-linked TCR variants. The public reads were run again by TCRdb, first through fastp at Q25 and then through MiXCR, and only productive beta chains were kept. Merged by CDR3 protein, the rows form single entries marked with the most common genes and DNA. The V and J calls shown here were made by TCRdb, not taken from the authors' results. For this sample there are approximately 400,000 distinct CDR3 sequences; 25% to 30% appear just once. The ten largest clones represent 0.89% of the sample.

The rearranged segments are TRBV10-3 and TRBJ2-2; 9 central bases correspond to TRBD2. The clonotype comes from a male donor with ankylosing spondylitis. Sequenced sample: blood, either unsorted or a sorted T cell fraction (not recorded which). At the DNA level, the sequence is TGTGCCATCAGTGAGCCCATAGGGAGCGGGAGGATCACCGGGGAGCTGTTTTTT. This codes for CAISEPIGSGRITGELFF.